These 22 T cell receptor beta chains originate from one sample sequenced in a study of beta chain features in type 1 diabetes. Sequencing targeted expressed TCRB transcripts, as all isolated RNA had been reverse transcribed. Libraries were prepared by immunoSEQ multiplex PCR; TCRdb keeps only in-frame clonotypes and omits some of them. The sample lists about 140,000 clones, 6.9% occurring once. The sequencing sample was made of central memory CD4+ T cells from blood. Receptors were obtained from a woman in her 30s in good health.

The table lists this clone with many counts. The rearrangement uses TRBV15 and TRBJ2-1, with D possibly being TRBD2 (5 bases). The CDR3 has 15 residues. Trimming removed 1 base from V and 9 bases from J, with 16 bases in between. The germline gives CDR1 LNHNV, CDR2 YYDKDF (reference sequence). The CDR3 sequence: CATSRARGSRSEQFF. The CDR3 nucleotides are TGTGCCACCAGCAGAGCCCGTGGGAGTCGGAGTGAGCAGTTCTTC.

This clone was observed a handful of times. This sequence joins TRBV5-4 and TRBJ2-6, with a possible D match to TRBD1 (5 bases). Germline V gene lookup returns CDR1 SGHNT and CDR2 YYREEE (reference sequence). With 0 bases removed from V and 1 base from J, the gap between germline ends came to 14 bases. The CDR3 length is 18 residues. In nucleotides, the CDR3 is TGTGCCAGCAGCTTGGCGGGCCAGGGTGGGTCTGGGGCCAACGTCCTGACTTTC. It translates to CASSLAGQGGSGANVLTF. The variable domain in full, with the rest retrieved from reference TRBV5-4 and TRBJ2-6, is ETGVTQSPTHLIKTRGQQVTLRCSSQSGHNTVSWYQQALGQGPQFIFQYYREEENGRGNFPPRFSGLQFPNYSSELNVNALELDDSALYLCASSLAGQGGSGANVLTFGAGSRLTVL.

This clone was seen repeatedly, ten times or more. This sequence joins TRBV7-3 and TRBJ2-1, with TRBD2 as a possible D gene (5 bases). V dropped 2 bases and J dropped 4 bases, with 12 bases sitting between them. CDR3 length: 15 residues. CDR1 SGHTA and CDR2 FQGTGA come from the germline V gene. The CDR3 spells CASSLAAEAYNEQFF. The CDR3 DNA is TGTGCCAGCAGCTTAGCAGCGGAGGCTTACAATGAGCAGTTCTTC.

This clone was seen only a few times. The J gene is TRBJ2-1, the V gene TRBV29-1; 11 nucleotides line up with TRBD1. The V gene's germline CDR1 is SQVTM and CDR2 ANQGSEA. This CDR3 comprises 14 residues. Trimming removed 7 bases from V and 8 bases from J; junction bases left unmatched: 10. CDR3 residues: CSGGGGQGADEQFF. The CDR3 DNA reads TGCAGCGGTGGGGGCGGACAGGGGGCTGATGAGCAGTTCTTC.

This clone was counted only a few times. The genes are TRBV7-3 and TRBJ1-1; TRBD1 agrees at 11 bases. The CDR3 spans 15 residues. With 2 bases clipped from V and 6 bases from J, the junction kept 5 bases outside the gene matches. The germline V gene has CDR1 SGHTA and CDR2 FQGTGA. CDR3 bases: TGTGCCAGCAGCTTAGCGTTGGACAGGGGGCCTGAAGCTTTCTTT. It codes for CASSLALDRGPEAFF.

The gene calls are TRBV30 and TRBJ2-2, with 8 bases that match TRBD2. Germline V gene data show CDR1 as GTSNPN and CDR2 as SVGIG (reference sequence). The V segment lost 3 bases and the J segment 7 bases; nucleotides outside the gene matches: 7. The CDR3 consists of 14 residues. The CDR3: CAWRIAGMVGELFF. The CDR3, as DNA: TGTGCCTGGAGAATAGCGGGAATGGTCGGGGAGCTGTTTTTT.

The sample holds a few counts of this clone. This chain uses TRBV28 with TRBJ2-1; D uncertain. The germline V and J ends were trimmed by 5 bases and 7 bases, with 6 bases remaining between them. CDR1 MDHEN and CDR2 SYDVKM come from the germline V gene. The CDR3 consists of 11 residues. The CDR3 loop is CASSQRNEQFF. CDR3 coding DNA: TGTGCCAGCAGTCAGCGTAATGAGCAGTTCTTC.

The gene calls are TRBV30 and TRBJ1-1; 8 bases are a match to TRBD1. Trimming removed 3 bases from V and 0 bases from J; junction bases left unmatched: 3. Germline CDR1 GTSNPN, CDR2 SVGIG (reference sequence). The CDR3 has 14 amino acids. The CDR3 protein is CAWRAGQVNTEAFF. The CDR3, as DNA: TGTGCCTGGAGAGCGGGACAGGTGAACACTGAAGCTTTCTTT.

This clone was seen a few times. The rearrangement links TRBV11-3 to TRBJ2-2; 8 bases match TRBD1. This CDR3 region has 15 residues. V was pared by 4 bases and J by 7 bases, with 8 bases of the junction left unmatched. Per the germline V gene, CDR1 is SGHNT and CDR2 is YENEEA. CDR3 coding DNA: TGTGCCAGCAGCTATACGACAGGGGAGCACGGGGAGCTGTTTTTT. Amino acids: CASSYTTGEHGELFF.

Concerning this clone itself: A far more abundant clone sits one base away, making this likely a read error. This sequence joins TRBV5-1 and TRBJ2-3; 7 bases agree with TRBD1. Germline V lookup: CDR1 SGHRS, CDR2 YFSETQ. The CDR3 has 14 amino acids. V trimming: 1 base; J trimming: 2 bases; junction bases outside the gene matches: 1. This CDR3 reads CASSLQGDTDTQYF. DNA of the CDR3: TGCGCCAGCAGCTTGCAGGGGGACACAGATACGCAGTATTTT.

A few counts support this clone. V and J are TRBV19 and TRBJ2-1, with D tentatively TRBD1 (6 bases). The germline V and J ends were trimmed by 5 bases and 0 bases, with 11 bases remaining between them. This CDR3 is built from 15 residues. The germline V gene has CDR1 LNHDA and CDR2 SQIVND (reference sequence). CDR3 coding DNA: TGTGCCAGTAGTCCAGACAGGAGCTCCTACAATGAGCAGTTCTTC. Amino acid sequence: CASSPDRSSYNEQFF.

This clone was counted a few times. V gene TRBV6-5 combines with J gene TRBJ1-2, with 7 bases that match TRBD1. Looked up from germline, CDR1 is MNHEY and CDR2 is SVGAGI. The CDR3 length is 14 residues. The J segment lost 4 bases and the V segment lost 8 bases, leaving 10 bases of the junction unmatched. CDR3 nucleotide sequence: TGTGCCAGCTGCACAGGGGAAGAGCTCTATGGCTACACCTTC. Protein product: CASCTGEELYGYTF.

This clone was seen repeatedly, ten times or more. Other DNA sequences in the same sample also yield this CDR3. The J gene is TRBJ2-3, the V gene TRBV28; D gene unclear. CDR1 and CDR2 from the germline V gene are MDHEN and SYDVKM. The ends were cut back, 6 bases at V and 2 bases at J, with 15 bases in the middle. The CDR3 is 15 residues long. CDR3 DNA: TGTGCCAGCAGCTCCCCCCCTGCGCTCACAGATACGCAGTATTTT. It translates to CASSSPPALTDTQYF.

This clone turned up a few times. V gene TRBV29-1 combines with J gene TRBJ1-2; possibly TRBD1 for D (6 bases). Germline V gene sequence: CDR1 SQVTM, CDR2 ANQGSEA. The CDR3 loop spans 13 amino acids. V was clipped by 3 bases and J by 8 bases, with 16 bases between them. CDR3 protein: CSVEYGGRGGYTF. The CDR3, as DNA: TGCAGCGTTGAGTACGGGGGGCGAGGAGGCTACACCTTC.

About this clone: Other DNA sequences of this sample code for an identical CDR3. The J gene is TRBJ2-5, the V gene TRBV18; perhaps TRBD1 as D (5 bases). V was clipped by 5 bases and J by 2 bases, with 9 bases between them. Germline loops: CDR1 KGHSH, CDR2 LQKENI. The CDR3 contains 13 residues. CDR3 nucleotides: TGTGCCAGCTCAAGGACAACTCAAGAGACCCAGTACTTC. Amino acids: CASSRTTQETQYF.

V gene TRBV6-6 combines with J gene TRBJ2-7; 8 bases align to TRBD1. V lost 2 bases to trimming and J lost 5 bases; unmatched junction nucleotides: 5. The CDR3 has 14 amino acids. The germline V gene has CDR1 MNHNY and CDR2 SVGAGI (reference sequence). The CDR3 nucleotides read TGTGCCAGCAGTTACGTCGGACAGGGCGACGAGCAGTACTTC. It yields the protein CASSYVGQGDEQYF.

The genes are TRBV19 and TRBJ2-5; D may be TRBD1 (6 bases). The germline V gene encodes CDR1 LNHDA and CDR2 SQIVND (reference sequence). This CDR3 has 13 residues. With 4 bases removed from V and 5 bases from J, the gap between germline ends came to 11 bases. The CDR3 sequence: CASSRQETETQYF. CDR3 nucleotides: TGTGCCAGTAGTAGACAGGAAACGGAGACCCAGTACTTC.

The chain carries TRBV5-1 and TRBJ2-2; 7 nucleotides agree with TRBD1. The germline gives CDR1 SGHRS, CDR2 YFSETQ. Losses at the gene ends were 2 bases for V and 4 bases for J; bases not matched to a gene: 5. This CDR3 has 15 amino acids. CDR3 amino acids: CASSLRTGSTGELFF. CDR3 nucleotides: TGCGCCAGCAGCTTAAGGACAGGATCCACCGGGGAGCTGTTTTTT.

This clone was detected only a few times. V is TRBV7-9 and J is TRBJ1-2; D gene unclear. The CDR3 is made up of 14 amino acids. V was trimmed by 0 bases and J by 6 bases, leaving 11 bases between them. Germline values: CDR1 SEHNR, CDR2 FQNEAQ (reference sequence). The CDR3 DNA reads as TGTGCCAGCAGCTTAGCCCCGATGAGGGATGGCTACACCTTC. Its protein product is CASSLAPMRDGYTF.

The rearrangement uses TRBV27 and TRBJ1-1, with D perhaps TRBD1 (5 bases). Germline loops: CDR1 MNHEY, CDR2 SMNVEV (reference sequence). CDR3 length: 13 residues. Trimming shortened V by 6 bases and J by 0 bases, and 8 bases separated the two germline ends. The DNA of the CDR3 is TGTGCCAGCAGAAGGGGCTTGAACACTGAAGCTTTCTTT. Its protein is CASRRGLNTEAFF.

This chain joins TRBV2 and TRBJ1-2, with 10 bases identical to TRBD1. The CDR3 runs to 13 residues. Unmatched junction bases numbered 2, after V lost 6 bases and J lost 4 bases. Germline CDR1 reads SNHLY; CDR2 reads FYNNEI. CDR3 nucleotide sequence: TGTGCCAGCAGCCGGACAGGGGGCTATGGCTACACCTTC. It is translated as CASSRTGGYGYTF.

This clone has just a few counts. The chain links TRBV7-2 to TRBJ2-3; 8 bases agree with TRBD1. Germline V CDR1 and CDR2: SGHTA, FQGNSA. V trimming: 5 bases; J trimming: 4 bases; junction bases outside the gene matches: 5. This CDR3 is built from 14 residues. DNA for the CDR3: TGTGCCAGCAGCCGGTCAGGGGGCTCAGATACGCAGTATTTT. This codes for CASSRSGGSDTQYF.